The 17 T cell receptor beta chains in this list originate from one sample, sequenced in a study of shared clonotypes between healthy human individuals. Libraries were prepared by immunoSEQ multiplex PCR; TCRdb keeps only in-frame clonotypes and omits some of them. The table lists more than 2 million clones, 85% to 95% of them singletons. Specimen: naive CD4+ T cells sorted from blood. The subset denotes: CD45RA+ positively selected. The receptor set was obtained from a man between 18 and 29 years old in good health.

The chain has TRBV4-1 and TRBJ1-6; perhaps TRBD1 as D (5 bases). Trimming shortened V by 0 bases and J by 7 bases, and 22 bases separated the two germline ends. CDR1 and CDR2 from the germline V gene are MGHRA and YSYEKL. The CDR3 length is 19 residues. CDR3 in DNA: TGCGCCAGCAGCCAAGATTTCGGGGCCACCGGATCAGGAAATTCACCCCTCCACTTT. Translating it yields CASSQDFGATGSGNSPLHF.

The sample holds one count of this clone. The rearrangement uses TRBV2 and TRBJ1-5, with TRBD1 matching over 10 bases. The CDR3 loop spans 15 amino acids. V was clipped by 4 bases and J by 6 bases; unmatched bases: 6. Germline-derived CDR1 and CDR2 are SNHLY and FYNNEI. CDR3 sequence reads: CASSARQGAFQPQHF. CDR3 in DNA: TGTGCCAGCAGTGCCCGACAGGGGGCTTTTCAGCCCCAGCATTTT. Drawing the rest from reference TRBV2 and TRBJ1-5, the complete variable domain is EPEVTQTPSHQVTQMGQEVILRCVPISNHLYFYWYRQILGQKVEFLVSFYNNEISEKSEIFDDQFSVERPDGSNFTLKIRSTKLEDSAMYFCASSARQGAFQPQHFGDGTRLSIL.

This clone was picked up a small number of times. Other DNA sequences within the sample encode an identical CDR3. This chain uses TRBV28 with TRBJ1-1; D gene ambiguous. The CDR3 spans 12 residues. V was pared by 2 bases and J by 0 bases, with 1 base between. The germline gives CDR1 MDHEN, CDR2 SYDVKM. CDR3 in amino acids: CASSLLNTEAFF. DNA for the CDR3: TGTGCCAGCAGTTTACTGAACACTGAAGCTTTCTTT.

DNA for the CDR3: TGCGCCAGCAGCCCCAGTCGGGACAGCCGAAATCTCCCCCAGCATTTT. This sequence encodes CASSPSRDSRNLPQHF. The genes are TRBV4-3 and TRBJ1-5; the match to TRBD1 covers 7 bases. This CDR3 has 16 residues. Looked up from germline, CDR1 is LGHNA and CDR2 is YSLEER. V gave up 4 bases and J gave up 10 bases; unmatched junction bases: 16.

The chain joins TRBV27 to TRBJ2-7; 8 bases map to TRBD1. In germline, CDR1 is MNHEY, CDR2 SMNVEV (reference sequence). V trimming: 4 bases; J trimming: 3 bases; junction bases outside the gene matches: 5. The CDR3 extends over 14 amino acids. DNA of the CDR3: TGTGCCAGCAGTTCCAGGGGGCTTGTCTACGAGCAGTACTTC. Residues: CASSSRGLVYEQYF.

V gene TRBV5-4 combines with J gene TRBJ2-2; D is possibly TRBD2 (6 bases). The CDR3 length is 16 residues. The V and J ends lost 3 bases and 3 bases respectively, with 15 bases between them. CDR1 and CDR2 from the germline V gene are SGHNT and YYREEE (reference sequence). CDR3 sequence (DNA): TGTGCCAGCAGCTCGTTTCACGGGGGAGACACCGGGGAGCTGTTTTTT. Amino acids: CASSSFHGGDTGELFF.

The chain employs TRBV6-5 and TRBJ2-7; 8 bases are a match to TRBD2. Germline CDR1 MNHEY, CDR2 SVGAGI. The ends lost 5 bases at V and 2 bases at J; junction bases unmatched: 8. The CDR3 runs 15 residues. CDR3: CASSQSAGDAYEQYF. The CDR3 DNA sequence: TGTGCCAGCAGTCAATCAGCGGGAGATGCCTACGAGCAGTACTTC.

The gene calls are TRBV7-9 and TRBJ2-2; D is ambiguous. Germline V lookup: CDR1 SEHNR, CDR2 FQNEAQ (reference sequence). The V end was cut by 4 bases, the J end by 10 bases, with 4 bases between. CDR3 length: 10 residues. CDR3: CASSSLELFF. CDR3 DNA sequence: TGTGCCAGCAGCTCGTTGGAGCTGTTTTTT.

The CDR3 region is CASSYSGERTDTQYF. The CDR3 DNA reads TGTGCCAGCAGTTACTCAGGGGAGCGCACAGATACGCAGTATTTT. The chain couples TRBV6-5 to TRBJ2-3, with D tentatively TRBD1 or TRBD2 (5 bases each). Deletions cut 0 bases from V and 1 base from J, with 8 bases between. Germline V gene sequence: CDR1 MNHEY, CDR2 SVGAGI. The CDR3 length is 15 residues.

This clone was detected once. This same CDR3 is encoded by further DNA sequences in the sample. V gene TRBV2 combines with J gene TRBJ2-7, with D maybe TRBD1 (7 bases). The CDR3 has 14 amino acids. Germline CDR1 reads SNHLY; CDR2 reads FYNNEI. The germline V and J ends were trimmed by 8 bases and 4 bases, with 18 bases remaining between them. The CDR3 DNA is TGTGCCAGCGGTCCCGGCGGGACAGCTTACGAGCAGTACTTC. This translates into CASGPGGTAYEQYF.

The rearrangement joins TRBV27 to TRBJ2-5, with D perhaps TRBD2 (5 bases). The CDR3 contains 14 residues. CDR1 is MNHEY and CDR2 is SMNVEV in the germline V gene (reference sequence). Trimming took off 6 bases at V and 5 bases at J, with 16 bases between the two ends. CDR3 residues: CASRSLGPRETQYF. DNA of the CDR3: TGTGCCAGCAGATCACTAGGTCCTCGGGAGACCCAGTACTTC.

This sequence joins TRBV5-1 and TRBJ1-5, with 9 bases aligning to TRBD1. Per the germline V gene, CDR1 is SGHRS and CDR2 is YFSETQ. This CDR3 has 15 residues. V was clipped by 3 bases and J by 6 bases; unmatched bases: 7. For the CDR3, the DNA is TGCGCCAGCAGCTGGACAGGGGCTGGGAGTCAGCCCCAGCATTTT. This encodes CASSWTGAGSQPQHF.

The chain employs TRBV30 and TRBJ2-7; D ambiguous. The CDR3 consists of 15 residues. Trimming stripped 2 bases from V and 2 bases from J, with 16 bases between. Germline loops: CDR1 GTSNPN, CDR2 SVGIG (reference sequence). The DNA of the CDR3 is TGTGCCTGGAGTAGCAACGAGGTCCTGGCCTACGAGCAGTACTTC. Translating gives CAWSSNEVLAYEQYF.

The V call is TRBV10-1, the J call TRBJ2-7; no reliable D call. In germline, CDR1 is WNHNN, CDR2 SYGVQD (reference sequence). Trimming stripped 1 base from V and 3 bases from J, with 10 bases between. The CDR3 totals 14 residues. The CDR3 region has the DNA TGCGCCAGCAGTGAGTTCCGCTCAATCTACGAGCAGTACTTC. The encoded protein is CASSEFRSIYEQYF.

The chain carries TRBV6-5 and TRBJ1-2; 8 bases are a match to TRBD1. The CDR3 sequence is 14 residues long. Trimming cost V 5 bases and J 4 bases; bases outside gene matches: 6. Germline values: CDR1 MNHEY, CDR2 SVGAGI. The DNA of the CDR3 is TGTGCCAGCAGTCCAGGGGGCTGGGGCTATGGCTACACCTTC. Amino acid sequence: CASSPGGWGYGYTF.

The chain employs TRBV11-3 and TRBJ2-1; D perhaps matches TRBD2 (5 bases). The CDR3 has 14 amino acids. Trimming left V 4 bases short and J 5 bases short, with 12 bases between. Per germline, CDR1 SGHNT and CDR2 YENEEA. For the CDR3, the DNA is TGTGCCAGCAGCTCCGGCCGGGGAAACAATGAGCAGTTCTTC. Protein sequence: CASSSGRGNNEQFF. The whole variable domain, remainder taken from reference TRBV11-3 and TRBJ2-1, is EAGVVQSPRYKIIEKKQPVAFWCNPISGHNTLYWYLQNLGQGPELLIRYENEEAVDDSQLPKDRFSAERLKGVDSTLKIQPAELGDSAVYLCASSSGRGNNEQFFGPGTRLTVL.

About this clone: Other DNA sequences in this sample translate to the same CDR3. The rearrangement joins TRBV7-6 to TRBJ2-3; no reliable D call. The V gene lost 1 base and the J gene lost 1 base, with 6 bases spanning the gap. The CDR3 totals 14 residues. The V gene's germline CDR1 is SGHVS and CDR2 FNYEAQ. The CDR3 sequence: CASSLGEGTDTQYF. Written as DNA, the CDR3 is TGTGCCAGCAGCTTAGGGGAAGGCACAGATACGCAGTATTTT. The whole variable domain, remainder taken from reference TRBV7-6 and TRBJ2-3, is GAGVSQSPRYKVTKRGQDVALRCDPISGHVSLYWYRQALGQGPEFLTYFNYEAQQDKSGLPNDRFSAERPEGSISTLTIQRTEQRDSAMYRCASSLGEGTDTQYFGPGTRLTVL.